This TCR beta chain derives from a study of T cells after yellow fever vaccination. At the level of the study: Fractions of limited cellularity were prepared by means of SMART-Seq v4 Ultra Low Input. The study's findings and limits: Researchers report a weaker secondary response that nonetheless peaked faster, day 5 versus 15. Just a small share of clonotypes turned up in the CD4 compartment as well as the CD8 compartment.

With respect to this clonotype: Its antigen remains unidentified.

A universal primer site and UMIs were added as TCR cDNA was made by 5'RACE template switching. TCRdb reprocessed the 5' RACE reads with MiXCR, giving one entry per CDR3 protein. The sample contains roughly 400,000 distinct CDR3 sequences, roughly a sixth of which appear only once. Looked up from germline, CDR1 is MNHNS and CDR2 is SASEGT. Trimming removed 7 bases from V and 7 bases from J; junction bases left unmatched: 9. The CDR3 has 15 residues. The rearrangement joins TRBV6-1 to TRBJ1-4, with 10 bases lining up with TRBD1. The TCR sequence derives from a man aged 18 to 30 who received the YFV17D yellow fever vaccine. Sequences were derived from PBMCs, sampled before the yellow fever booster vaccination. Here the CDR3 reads CASNDRQGAGEKLFF. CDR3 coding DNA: TGTGCCAGCAACGATCGACAGGGGGCAGGTGAAAAACTGTTTTTT.